What follows are 8 T cell receptor beta chains derived from one specimen sequenced in a study of low-dose radiotherapy and immunotherapy resistance in tumors. Sample time point: after trial treatment. Treatment reported: LDRT plus nivolumab, ipilimumab, low-dose cyclophosphamide and aspirin (RACIN trial). The authors ran roughly 20 PCR cycles to amplify TCRs with a constant-region primer and V-primer adapter. TCRdb reprocessed the reads via MiXCR and lists one record per CDR3 protein. The sample contains about 52,000 distinct CDR3 sequences, 33% of which appear only once. Material: PBMCs, obtained after low-dose radiotherapy plus immunotherapy. Receptors were obtained from a male donor with rectosigmoid adenocarcinoma.

The V gene is TRBV5-1, the J gene TRBJ2-1, with D unclear. Trimming took 0 bases from V and 6 from J, leaving 4 bases between them. The CDR3 is 12 residues long. The germline V gene has CDR1 SGHRS and CDR2 YFSETQ. The CDR3 DNA reads TGCGCCAGCAGCTTGGATTTCAATGAGCAGTTCTTC. This gives the protein CASSLDFNEQFF. Filled out from reference TRBV5-1 and TRBJ2-1, the complete variable domain reads KAGVTQTPRYLIKTRGQQVTLSCSPISGHRSVSWYQQTPGQGLQFLFEYFSETQRNKGNFPGRFSGRQFSNSRSEMNVSTLELGDSALYLCASSLDFNEQFFGPGTRLTVL.

This clonotype came up once. A far larger clone is a single base away, which makes a read error likely. The chain is built from TRBV6-2 or TRBV6-3 and TRBJ2-7, with 8 bases matching TRBD2. J gave up 5 bases and V 8 bases, and 8 bases lay outside the gene matches. The CDR3 consists of 13 residues. CDR1 is MNHEY and CDR2 is SVGEGT in the germline V gene. The CDR3 nucleotides read TGTGCCAGCCGGAGCGGGAGTTCCCACGAGCAGTACTTC. Encoded protein: CASRSGSSHEQYF.

Many counts were recorded for this clonotype. This sequence joins TRBV19 and TRBJ2-2, with D tentatively TRBD2 (5 bases). The V and J ends lost 6 bases and 3 bases respectively, with 5 bases between them. Germline V lookup: CDR1 LNHDA, CDR2 SQIVND (reference sequence). There are 12 residues in the CDR3. The DNA for the CDR3 is TGTGCCAGTAGGGAGGACACCGGGGAGCTGTTTTTT. This gives the protein CASREDTGELFF.

The chain uses TRBV29-1 and TRBJ2-7; TRBD2 matches 11 bases. V was clipped by 0 bases and J by 1 base; unmatched bases: 2. The CDR3 runs to 15 residues. The germline V gene has CDR1 SQVTM and CDR2 ANQGSEA. This chain's CDR3 is CSVEDGTSGSYEQYF. The CDR3 bases are TGCAGCGTTGAAGATGGGACTAGCGGATCCTACGAGCAGTACTTC.

As for this clonotype: A far larger clone is one nucleotide away, so this likely arose from a read error. The J gene is TRBJ2-7, the V gene TRBV6-6; D may be TRBD1 (5 bases). Trimming shortened V by 0 bases and J by 7 bases, and 13 bases separated the two germline ends. CDR3 length equals 14 residues. Germline CDR1 is MNHNY and CDR2 is SVGAGI (reference sequence). The CDR3 DNA sequence: TGTGCCAGCAGTTACTCTGTACAGGCTTCGGAGCAGTACTTC. Translated, it gives CASSYSVQASEQYF.

This clonotype has ten or more counts. The rearrangement joins TRBV6-2 or TRBV6-3 to TRBJ2-3, with 14 bases aligning to TRBD2. CDR1 MNHEY and CDR2 SVGEGT come from the germline V gene. The CDR3 has 17 residues. V lost 5 bases and J lost 1; bases outside the gene matches: 5. The CDR3 protein is CASSTATSGGGTDTQYF. The DNA of the CDR3 is TGTGCCAGCAGTACGGCGACTAGCGGGGGGGGCACAGATACGCAGTATTTT.

The rearrangement links TRBV5-1 to TRBJ1-1; unclear D gene. V lost 5 bases to trimming and J lost 0 bases, with 17 bases between them. Germline CDR1 is SGHRS and CDR2 is YFSETQ. The CDR3 sequence is 16 residues long. CDR3 DNA sequence: TGCGCCAGCAGAGTCTCGAATCCGGGGATGAACACTGAAGCTTTCTTT. This sequence encodes CASRVSNPGMNTEAFF.

At least ten counts were recorded for this clonotype. The rearrangement joins TRBV28 to TRBJ1-1, with 12 nucleotides matching TRBD1. V trimming: 5 bases; J trimming: 4 bases; junction bases outside the gene matches: 2. Germline V gene sequence: CDR1 MDHEN, CDR2 SYDVKM. The CDR3 is 14 residues long. This chain's CDR3 is CASSGGQGATEAFF. For the CDR3, the DNA is TGTGCCAGCAGTGGGGGACAGGGGGCCACTGAAGCTTTCTTT.